These 16 T cell receptor beta chains originate from one sample sequenced in a study of blood T cell repertoires in COVID-19. This table comes from immunoSEQ multiplex PCR, and its TCRdb copy is limited to in-frame clones, with some not included. In the table there are some 220,000 clones, 70% to 90% of which are singletons. What was sequenced was peripheral blood. The receptors stem from a woman between 55 and 75 years old with active or convalescent COVID-19.

This sequence joins TRBV29-1 and TRBJ1-2; weak D call: TRBD1 (6 bases). The germline V and J ends were trimmed by 3 bases and 3 bases, with 8 bases remaining between them. This CDR3 region has 12 residues. Germline V gives CDR1 SQVTM, CDR2 ANQGSEA. The CDR3 here is CSVEGADYGYTF. The CDR3 region has the DNA TGCAGCGTTGAGGGGGCCGACTATGGCTACACCTTC.

This chain joins TRBV13 and TRBJ2-7, with D perhaps matching TRBD1 (5 bases). The CDR3 is made up of 12 amino acids. Germline V gene sequence: CDR1 PRHDT, CDR2 FYEKMQ (reference sequence). Trimming shortened V by 0 bases and J by 7 bases, and 7 bases separated the two germline ends. CDR3 in amino acids: CASSLGRQEQYF. The DNA for the CDR3 is TGTGCCAGCAGCTTAGGCCGACAGGAGCAGTACTTC.

This clone occurred a few times. V is TRBV12-3 or TRBV12-4 and J is TRBJ2-7; possible D gene TRBD1, 6 bases. V was shortened by 5 bases and J by 6 bases, with 14 bases between the two germline ends. The CDR3 loop spans 13 amino acids. Written as DNA, the CDR3 is TGTGCCAGCAGTCCCCCCGCAGGGGCCGAGCAGTACTTC. The encoded protein is CASSPPAGAEQYF.

This clone occurred many times. The genes are TRBV20-1 and TRBJ2-5; D call uncertain. The CDR3 is made up of 11 amino acids. Germline assignment: CDR1 DFQATT and CDR2 SNEGSKA (reference sequence). V gave up 2 bases and J gave up 2 bases, with 3 bases separating them. This CDR3 is CSARPQETQYF. CDR3 DNA: TGCAGTGCTAGACCACAAGAGACCCAGTACTTC.

V usage is TRBV9 and J usage is TRBJ2-3; a possible D gene is TRBD2 (7 bases). Between the trimmed V and J ends, which lost 4 bases and 2 bases, there was a span of 20 bases. The CDR3 is 17 residues long. Looked up from germline, CDR1 is SGDLS and CDR2 is YYNGEE. CDR3 bases: TGTGCCAGCAGCCCGGGTTCGGGGGGCCCCCCCACAGATACGCAGTATTTT. The encoded protein is CASSPGSGGPPTDTQYF.

This clone was found a few times. V and J are TRBV19 and TRBJ1-3; D is undetermined. There are 15 residues in the CDR3. Trimming left V 6 bases short and J 0 bases short, with 12 bases between. The germline gives CDR1 LNHDA, CDR2 SQIVND (reference sequence). CDR3: CASRDSYSSGNTIYF. As DNA, the CDR3 is TGTGCCAGTAGAGATAGCTATTCCTCTGGAAACACCATATATTTT.

The chain couples TRBV7-2 to TRBJ2-1; the D is unclear. Germline V gene data show CDR1 as SGHTA and CDR2 as FQGNSA. There are 15 residues in the CDR3. V was pared by 1 base and J by 1 base, with 8 bases between. The CDR3, as DNA: TGTGCCAGCAGCTTAGGGGCGAGTTCCTACAATGAGCAGTTCTTC. Translated: CASSLGASSYNEQFF. Full variable domain (missing parts from reference TRBV7-2 and TRBJ2-1): GAGVSQSPSNKVTEKGKDVELRCDPISGHTALYWYRQSLGQGLEFLIYFQGNSAPDKSGLPSDRFSAERTGGSVSTLTIQRTQQEDSAVYLCASSLGASSYNEQFFGPGTRLTVL.

The chain uses TRBV7-9 and TRBJ1-4, with TRBD1 matching over 8 bases. The germline gives CDR1 SEHNR, CDR2 FQNEAQ (reference sequence). The CDR3 extends over 15 amino acids. V lost 1 base, J lost 6 bases, and 4 bases stayed unmatched. The CDR3 sequence: CASSLVRTGYEKLFF. The CDR3 bases are TGTGCCAGCAGCTTAGTGCGGACAGGGTATGAAAAACTGTTTTTT.

CDR3 sequence (DNA): TGCAGCGTTGCACCAGGGATGGGCACAGATACGCAGTATTTT. This codes for CSVAPGMGTDTQYF. The chain recombines TRBV29-1 with TRBJ2-3, with D possibly TRBD1 on 5 matching bases. Germline V gene lookup returns CDR1 SQVTM and CDR2 ANQGSEA. The CDR3 consists of 14 residues. V lost 4 bases and J 1 base, leaving 12 bases between the germline ends.

This chain links TRBV7-8 with TRBJ2-1; D remains unclear. The CDR3 runs 14 residues. Germline values: CDR1 SGHVS, CDR2 FQNEAQ. V shed 1 base and J shed 1 base, with 5 bases lying between them. CDR3 in DNA: TGTGCCAGCAGCTTAGGAGTTTCCTACAATGAGCAGTTCTTC. It yields the protein CASSLGVSYNEQFF.

In its sample, this clone was seen a few times. The chain has TRBV15 and TRBJ1-5; a weak D match, TRBD1 (6 bases). Germline V gene sequence: CDR1 LNHNV, CDR2 YYDKDF (reference sequence). The ends were cut back, 9 bases at V and 3 bases at J, with 18 bases in the middle. The CDR3 sequence is 15 residues long. The CDR3 loop reads CATAQGIEDNQPQHF. The CDR3 coding sequence is TGTGCCACGGCACAGGGAATAGAGGACAATCAGCCCCAGCATTTT.

The chain couples TRBV7-2 to TRBJ2-5; the D gene is possibly TRBD2 (6 bases). Germline assignment: CDR1 SGHTA and CDR2 FQGNSA. V was pared by 1 base and J by 4 bases, with 10 bases between. The CDR3 is 14 amino acids. The CDR3 loop is CASSLVSSAETQYF. CDR3 sequence (DNA): TGTGCCAGCAGCTTAGTCTCTAGCGCAGAGACCCAGTACTTC.

The CDR3 DNA reads TGTGCCAGCAGCTTCCGTAGCGGGAGCGCCAAAAACATTCAGTACTTC. It is translated as CASSFRSGSAKNIQYF. This sequence joins TRBV7-9 and TRBJ2-4; TRBD2 matches 9 bases. Germline values: CDR1 SEHNR, CDR2 FQNEAQ (reference sequence). The CDR3 spans 16 residues. Trimming removed 3 bases from V and 1 base from J; junction bases left unmatched: 4.

This sequence joins TRBV29-1 and TRBJ2-3; 13 positions match TRBD2. The V and J ends lost 8 bases and 8 bases, in that order; junction bases with no gene match: 10. Looked up from germline, CDR1 is SQVTM and CDR2 is ANQGSEA. This CDR3 spans 14 amino acids. The CDR3 is CSFPTSGGRGTQYF. In DNA, the CDR3 is TGCAGCTTCCCGACTAGCGGGGGGCGGGGTACGCAGTATTTT.

The chain has TRBV11-3 and TRBJ1-5; tentative D call: TRBD1 (6 bases). The CDR3 extends over 18 amino acids. Germline CDR1 SGHNT, CDR2 YENEEA. The V end was cut by 0 bases, the J end by 7 bases, with 22 bases between. CDR3 bases: TGTGCCAGCAGCTTAGACGGAGGGAGGGGGAGCATTTGGCAGCCCCAGCATTTT. Protein sequence: CASSLDGGRGSIWQPQHF. The full variable domain, completed using reference TRBV11-3 and TRBJ1-5, is EAGVVQSPRYKIIEKKQPVAFWCNPISGHNTLYWYLQNLGQGPELLIRYENEEAVDDSQLPKDRFSAERLKGVDSTLKIQPAELGDSAVYLCASSLDGGRGSIWQPQHFGDGTRLSIL.

The gene calls are TRBV14 and TRBJ2-7; perhaps TRBD2 as D (7 bases). Trimming stripped 1 base from V and 9 bases from J, with 16 bases between. Germline V gene sequence: CDR1 SGHDN, CDR2 FVKESK. The CDR3 consists of 14 residues. The CDR3 sequence: CASSQVGGLLRQYF. The CDR3 bases are TGTGCCAGCAGCCAAGTGGGGGGGCTGTTACGGCAGTACTTC.